Given below is one TCR beta chain in context. Its antigen is undetermined. This entry belongs to a study of cytomegalovirus exposure and HLA in healthy donors. Study in general: Most donors, 80% to 90% of approximately 400 genotyped, fell in the Caucasian-associated ancestry cluster.

60 Vbeta and 13 Jbeta primers were used in PCR. The method was immunoSEQ multiplex PCR; TCRdb's version includes in-frame clones alone and lacks a portion of them. The sample shows under 200,000 clones, more than 70% of them seen only once. These donors, healthy bone marrow donors, were studied. With 1 base clipped from V and 0 bases from J, the junction kept 0 bases outside the gene matches. Germline CDR1 and CDR2: SGHRS and YFSETQ. The length of the CDR3 is 16 residues. Broader study findings: Rarity held for most TCR sequences, but there were some public TCRs that occurred in many donors.

The V and J genes are TRBV5-1 and TRBJ2-1; 11 bases align to TRBD2. Input material: PBMCs. This sequence was found in a woman aged 40 to 50 in good health and CMV-seropositive. CDR3 protein: CASSLTSGSSYNEQFF. The CDR3 bases are TGCGCCAGCAGCTTGACTAGCGGGAGCTCCTACAATGAGCAGTTCTTC.